This TCR beta chain was found in a study of vaccination effects on CD4 cells after COVID-19. At the end of 10 days of culture, CD4+ T cells were isolated. The repertoire was sequenced with immunoSEQ multiplex PCR; TCRdb's copy has only in-frame clones and lacks some. The sample comprises around 40,000 clones, 68% of which are singletons, and 4.2% rests with the top ten. On this clone: No antigen is known for it.

Germline CDR1 and CDR2: MNHEY and SVGAGI. J gave up 4 bases and V 7 bases, and 6 bases lay outside the gene matches. CDR3 length: 14 amino acids. The sample consisted of CD4+ T cells from PBMCs cultured without peptide, taken before COVID-19 vaccination. J is TRBJ2-7 and V is TRBV6-5; 11 bases align to TRBD1. The receptor was isolated from a human donor who received a COVID-19 vaccine. The CDR3 is CASNRDRGRYEQYF. The CDR3 DNA reads as TGTGCCAGCAATCGGGACAGGGGGAGGTACGAGCAGTACTTC.